Below, 9 T cell receptor beta chains from the same sample are listed, as sequenced in a study of cytomegalovirus exposure and HLA in healthy donors. The PCR ran on 60 Vbeta and 13 Jbeta primers. Repertoires were generated with immunoSEQ multiplex PCR, while TCRdb's copy carries only in-frame clones and drops some. Of approximately 260,000 clones in the sample, 80% to 95% were seen once. The sample taken for sequencing was PBMCs. The receptors here all came from a girl aged 2 to 10 in good health and CMV-seronegative.

Only one count was recorded for this clone. The CDR3 loop reads CASSANGDEAFF. Here the CDR3 DNA reads TGTGCCAGCAGCGCAAACGGTGATGAAGCTTTCTTT. The chain carries TRBV9 and TRBJ1-1; D gene unclear. Germline V lookup: CDR1 SGDLS, CDR2 YYNGEE. V was trimmed by 3 bases and J by 7 bases, leaving 10 bases between them. This CDR3 is 12 amino acids long.

The V and J genes are TRBV4-2 and TRBJ1-6, with TRBD1 matching 11 bases. The length of the CDR3 is 16 residues. Germline V gives CDR1 LGHNA, CDR2 YNFKEQ. Trimming at V came to 4 bases and at J to 7 bases, leaving 6 bases not matched to a gene. DNA of the CDR3: TGTGCCAGCAGCCTACGGACAGGGGGCCCGAATTCACCCCTCCACTTT. It codes for CASSLRTGGPNSPLHF.

The chain employs TRBV7-8 and TRBJ2-5; 7 nucleotides line up with TRBD1. CDR1 and CDR2 from the germline V gene are SGHVS and FQNEAQ. The CDR3 is 14 amino acids. The trim removed 5 bases at V and 2 bases at J, leaving 5 bases unmatched. DNA for the CDR3: TGTGCCAGCAGCGCCCGGGACAGTCAAGAGACCCAGTACTTC. Residues: CASSARDSQETQYF.

The table lists this clone with a count of one. This chain links TRBV7-2 with TRBJ1-2; 8 nucleotides align to TRBD1. The germline V gene has CDR1 SGHTA and CDR2 FQGNSA. J lost 7 bases, V lost 5 bases, and 15 bases had no gene match. This CDR3 contains 16 residues. The CDR3 is CASSPVLPGGGSGYTF. CDR3 sequence (DNA): TGTGCCAGCAGCCCCGTCCTTCCAGGGGGCGGGAGTGGCTACACCTTC.

The rearrangement joins TRBV6-1 to TRBJ1-5; D might be TRBD1 (6 bases). The CDR3 is 16 residues long. The V gene lost 4 bases and the J gene lost 6 bases, with 19 bases spanning the gap. Germline loops: CDR1 MNHNS, CDR2 SASEGT. CDR3 sequence reads: CASSGGDRPSGQPQHF. CDR3 nucleotides: TGTGCCAGCAGTGGGGGAGACAGGCCCTCCGGTCAGCCCCAGCATTTT.

The rearrangement joins TRBV10-3 to TRBJ2-1, with 11 bases matching TRBD2. The germline gives CDR1 ENHRY, CDR2 SYGVKD. After removal of 3 bases from V and 3 bases from J, the junction contained 13 bases not matched to a gene. The CDR3 has 19 amino acids. In nucleotides, the CDR3 is TGTGCCATCAGTGATCCGGGACAGATTCTAGCGGGGGGCTACAATGAGCAGTTCTTC. This codes for CAISDPGQILAGGYNEQFF.

The rearrangement joins TRBV29-1 to TRBJ1-2, with D maybe TRBD1 (6 bases). The CDR3 covers 13 residues. Trimming removed 1 base from V and 2 bases from J, with 8 bases in between. Germline CDR1 reads SQVTM; CDR2 reads ANQGSEA. The CDR3 bases are TGCAGCGTTGAAGGAGGGGGAAACTATGGCTACACCTTC. This encodes CSVEGGGNYGYTF.

With respect to this clone: Germline and junction disagree at one end, which may indicate a read error. The chain uses TRBV7-7 and TRBJ1-1; possible D gene TRBD1, 5 bases. The CDR3 is 16 amino acids. The germline gives CDR1 SSHAT, CDR2 FNYEAQ (reference sequence). The CDR3 DNA is TGTGCTAGCAGCCCCCGGACGGCGGCGGGGGACACTGAAGCTTTCTTT. It specifies CASSPRTAAGDTEAFF.

CDR3 residues: CASARAPDTQYF. CDR3 coding DNA: TGTGCCAGCGCGCGGGCCCCAGATACGCAGTATTTT. The V gene is TRBV2, the J gene TRBJ2-3; possible D gene TRBD2, 5 bases. This CDR3 region has 12 residues. The germline V gene has CDR1 SNHLY and CDR2 FYNNEI. V was pared by 8 bases and J by 4 bases, with 10 bases between.